This T cell receptor beta chain emerged from a study of T cell responses to AZD1222 COVID-19 vaccine. Study results and caveats: Repertoire collection took place solely once the T cell response had peaked.

Assay: immunoSEQ multiplex PCR; the TCRdb copy retains only in-frame clones and omits some. The sample consists of some 85,000 clones, roughly nine tenths of them appearing once. Details on this clone: Its cognate antigen is unknown.

This CDR3 contains 13 residues. The V gene lost 5 bases and the J gene lost 8 bases, with 15 bases spanning the gap. Per the germline V gene, CDR1 is MNHEY and CDR2 is SVGAGI. The chain employs TRBV6-5 and TRBJ1-1; D is unclear. The source was peripheral blood, collected on day 0 of AZD1222 vaccination. The source is an adult in good health. The CDR3, as DNA: TGTGCCAGCAGTCCCCCCGGAATGGTCGAAGCTTTCTTT. Protein sequence: CASSPPGMVEAFF.